This TCR beta chain emerged from a study of blood T cell repertoires in COVID-19. Study-wide context: From T cells, B-cell-depleted T cells, or PBMCs came the material, which was cDNA or gDNA.

The CDR3 has 15 residues. Per the germline V gene, CDR1 is SGHTA and CDR2 is FQGTGA. Trimming cost V 2 bases and J 4 bases, with 9 bases left between them. This clone appeared once. Profiled with immunoSEQ multiplex PCR; TCRdb holds only in-frame clones, not every one. Among 300,000 to 400,000 clones listed, around 87% were seen once. The TCR was taken from a woman aged 60 to 75 with COVID-19, enrolled during active disease. The V gene is TRBV7-3, the J gene TRBJ1-6; perhaps TRBD1 as D (5 bases). What was sequenced was peripheral blood. The DNA of the CDR3 is TGTGCCAGCAGCTTATACCAGGGATATAATTCACCCCTCCACTTT. As protein: CASSLYQGYNSPLHF.